Shown below are 17 T cell receptor beta chains from a single sample sequenced in a study of regulatory T cells in long-lasting Graves disease. Arm-PCR of CDR3 regions and iRepertoire HTBI primers were used to build TCR beta libraries. MiXCR, run by TCRdb on the multiplex PCR reads, gives a single entry per CDR3 protein. The sample shows about 370,000 distinct CDR3 sequences, less than 20% of them seen only once. Time point denoted: newly diagnosed GD, antithyroid drugs for less than 3 months. RNA isolated from PBMCs was used to make the TCR library. The source was peripheral blood mononuclear cells (PBMCs), collected at new diagnosis, from a patient treated with antithyroid drugs. These receptors all come from a female donor with Graves disease.

This clonotype occurred a few times. The rearrangement links TRBV7-2 to TRBJ1-3; D remains unclear. This CDR3 has 15 amino acids. Germline V gene sequence: CDR1 SGHTA, CDR2 FQGNSA. V was trimmed by 0 bases and J by 0 bases, leaving 6 bases between them. The CDR3 protein is CASSLAVPSGNTIYF. The CDR3 DNA is TGTGCCAGCAGCTTAGCGGTTCCCTCTGGAAACACCATATATTTT.

At least ten counts were recorded for this clonotype. The V gene is TRBV29-1, the J gene TRBJ2-7, with D maybe TRBD1 (6 bases). CDR1 is SQVTM and CDR2 is ANQGSEA in the germline V gene. The length of the CDR3 is 14 residues. V was clipped by 1 base and J by 4 bases, with 14 bases between them. The DNA of the CDR3 is TGCAGCGTTGAAGTATTGGGACACCAATACGAGCAGTACTTC. As protein: CSVEVLGHQYEQYF.

This clonotype was seen ten or more times. This chain links TRBV12-3 or TRBV12-4 with TRBJ1-1; D is uncertain. CDR3 size: 13 residues. The germline V and J ends were trimmed by 1 base and 7 bases, with 10 bases remaining between them. The CDR3 nucleotides read TGTGCCAGCAGTTTAGTGGGCGGTAGTGAAGCTTTCTTT. This encodes CASSLVGGSEAFF.

This clonotype occurred many times. The J gene is TRBJ2-2, the V gene TRBV24-1; the D gene could be TRBD1 or TRBD2 (5 bases each). The V end lost 4 bases, the J end lost 4 bases, and 9 bases lay between the germline ends. CDR1 KGHDR and CDR2 SFDVKD come from the germline V gene. The CDR3 contains 14 residues. CDR3 DNA sequence: TGTGCCACCAGTGACTGGGACCCCACCGGGGAGCTGTTTTTT. It yields the protein CATSDWDPTGELFF.

This clonotype showed up many times. In nucleotides, the CDR3 is TGTGCCAGCAGATCCGCCCCACCGGGGGTTTTTGCAGACCCAAGATCTCACACTGAAGCTTTCTTT. Amino acid sequence: CASRSAPPGVFADPRSHTEAFF. The gene calls are TRBV12-3 or TRBV12-4 and TRBJ1-1; D possibly corresponds to TRBD1 (5 bases). V shed 6 bases and J shed 3 bases, with 38 bases lying between them. The CDR3 loop spans 22 amino acids.

This clonotype was picked up many times. V and J are TRBV28 and TRBJ2-7; no clear D gene. The CDR3 runs 15 residues. CDR1 and CDR2 (germline): MDHEN, SYDVKM. Trimming took 4 bases from V and 3 from J, leaving 16 bases between them. In DNA form, the CDR3 reads TGTGCCAGCAGTTCCGAAGGCCCTTACAACTACGAGCAGTACTTC. Translated: CASSSEGPYNYEQYF.

This clonotype was detected many times. V is TRBV7-9 and J is TRBJ1-2; D uncertain. The germline gives CDR1 SEHNR, CDR2 FQNEAQ (reference sequence). The V end was cut by 5 bases, the J end by 7 bases, with 20 bases between. This CDR3 is built from 15 residues. In DNA form, the CDR3 reads TGTGCCAGCAGCGTCACCCAGACGGCAGAGCGTGGCTACACCTTC. Translation gives CASSVTQTAERGYTF.

This clonotype was recorded many times. CDR3: CASSPGQGRGPSYNEQFF. As DNA, the CDR3 is TGTGCCAGCAGCCCCGGACAGGGAAGGGGGCCCTCCTACAATGAGCAGTTCTTC. The genes are TRBV7-3 and TRBJ2-1, with TRBD1 matching over 8 bases. V lost 5 bases, J lost 0 bases, and 12 bases stayed unmatched. The CDR3 runs 18 residues. CDR1 is SGHTA, CDR2 FQGTGA, per germline.

The chain links TRBV20-1 to TRBJ2-7; no clear D. CDR3 length: 15 amino acids. CDR1 and CDR2 (germline): DFQATT, SNEGSKA (reference sequence). Trimming shortened V by 0 bases and J by 3 bases, and 15 bases separated the two germline ends. For the CDR3, the DNA is TGCAGTGCTAGAGATCAGGATGGGCCTCTCTACGAGCAGTACTTC. Translating gives CSARDQDGPLYEQYF.

This clonotype was seen a handful of times. V usage is TRBV12-3 or TRBV12-4 and J usage is TRBJ2-2; D is tentatively TRBD1 or TRBD2 (5 bases each). This CDR3 is built from 15 residues. The germline V and J ends were trimmed by 3 bases and 6 bases, with 14 bases remaining between them. CDR3 residues: CASSLRGWGSGELFF. The CDR3 DNA sequence: TGTGCCAGCAGTTTGAGGGGCTGGGGTTCCGGGGAGCTGTTTTTT.

In its sample, this clonotype was seen many times. This chain links TRBV5-1 with TRBJ2-2; D may be TRBD2 (5 bases). V was trimmed by 4 bases and J by 2 bases, leaving 12 bases between them. In germline, CDR1 is SGHRS, CDR2 YFSETQ. The CDR3 length is 15 residues. Here the CDR3 DNA reads TGCGCCAGCAGCCCAAGCGGTACAAACACCGGGGAGCTGTTTTTT. It codes for CASSPSGTNTGELFF.

This clonotype was counted ten times or more. V is TRBV12-3 or TRBV12-4 and J is TRBJ2-3; D might be TRBD2 (6 bases). The V gene lost 8 bases and the J gene lost 9 bases, with 24 bases spanning the gap. This CDR3 region has 15 residues. DNA for the CDR3: TGTGCCAGCGAAGATCATCGAAGGAGGGAAGGGACGCAGTATTTT. Protein sequence: CASEDHRRREGTQYF.

In this sample, this clonotype turned up many times. V usage is TRBV28 and J usage is TRBJ2-6; D gene unclear. From germline, CDR1 is MDHEN and CDR2 SYDVKM. With 2 bases removed from V and 2 bases from J, the gap between germline ends came to 19 bases. This CDR3 contains 19 residues. The CDR3 region is CASSLNGVRGSTGANVLTF. The CDR3 DNA reads as TGTGCCAGCAGTTTAAACGGAGTCAGAGGTTCGACTGGGGCCAACGTCCTGACTTTC.

The chain recombines TRBV12-3 or TRBV12-4 with TRBJ1-6; tentatively, D is TRBD1 (5 bases). The CDR3 loop spans 18 amino acids. Trimming shortened V by 3 bases and J by 7 bases, and 22 bases separated the two germline ends. The CDR3 nucleotides are TGTGCCAGCAGTTTGGTAGGGGCAGGCGAACTGACAAATTCACCCCTCCACTTT. Protein: CASSLVGAGELTNSPLHF.

This clonotype has more than one count but fewer than ten. This could be a read error, since a much larger clone is one nucleotide away. The genes are TRBV7-9 and TRBJ2-5, with D possibly being TRBD1 (6 bases). The ends were cut back, 4 bases at V and 2 bases at J, with 17 bases in the middle. Germline lookup yields CDR1 SEHNR and CDR2 FQNEAQ (reference sequence). This CDR3 has 16 residues. CDR3 residues: CASSSPTGSLQETQYF. CDR3 in DNA: TGTGCCAGCAGCTCCCCAACAGGGTCACTACAAGAGACCCAGTACTTC. Full variable domain (outside the CDR3, taken from reference TRBV7-9 and TRBJ2-5): DTGVSQNPRHKITKRGQNVTFRCDPISEHNRLYWYRQTLGQGPEFLTYFQNEAQLEKSRLLSDRFSAERPKGSFSTLEIQRTEQGDSAMYLCASSSPTGSLQETQYFGPGTRLLVL.

This clonotype was counted at least ten times. The V and J genes are TRBV20-1 and TRBJ2-7; TRBD2 might be the D (5 bases). CDR1 is DFQATT and CDR2 is SNEGSKA in the germline V gene (reference sequence). Trimming left V 3 bases short and J 6 bases short, with 12 bases between. This CDR3 comprises 12 residues. As DNA, the CDR3 is TGCAGTGCTAGGATCCTAGCAGCCGAGCAGTACTTC. Protein product: CSARILAAEQYF.

The chain uses TRBV18 and TRBJ1-2, with D uncertain. V was pared by 2 bases and J by 4 bases, with 14 bases between. Germline CDR1 KGHSH, CDR2 LQKENI. The length of the CDR3 is 15 residues. The CDR3 protein is CASSPNRNSGYGYTF. In nucleotides, the CDR3 is TGTGCCAGCTCACCAAACAGAAATAGTGGCTATGGCTACACCTTC.